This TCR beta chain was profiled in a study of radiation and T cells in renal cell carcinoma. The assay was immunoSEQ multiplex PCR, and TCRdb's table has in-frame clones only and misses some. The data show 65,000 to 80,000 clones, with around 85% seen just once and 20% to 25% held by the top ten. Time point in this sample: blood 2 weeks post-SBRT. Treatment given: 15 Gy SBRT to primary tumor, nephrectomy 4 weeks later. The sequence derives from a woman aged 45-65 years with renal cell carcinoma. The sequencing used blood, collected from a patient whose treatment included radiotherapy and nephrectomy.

CDR3 DNA sequence: TGTGCCAGCAGTCAAAGGGGACAGGGCAGCTATGGCTACACCTTC. Translation: CASSQRGQGSYGYTF. The rearrangement links TRBV27 to TRBJ1-2; 9 nucleotides line up with TRBD1. The CDR3 consists of 15 residues. The germline V gene has CDR1 MNHEY and CDR2 SMNVEV (reference sequence). Trimming removed 5 bases from V and 4 bases from J; junction bases left unmatched: 8.